The rows below give T cell receptor beta chains drawn from one sample of a study. In TCRdb, the 5' RACE reads were re-called with MiXCR into one record per CDR3 protein. The sample carries about 62,000 distinct CDR3 sequences, 30% recorded once. The sample comprised tumor-infiltrating naive CD4+ T cells sorted from the breast tumor. Receptors originate from a female donor with breast cancer. CDR3s include the opening cysteine and the closing phenylalanine or tryptophan. A D gene is named only where the DNA matches it firmly. A row's size may be missing; if present it is once, few, many or a size class.

size: NA; D: NA; J: TRBJ2-3; length: 15; V: TRBV5-1; DNA: TGCGCCAGCAGCTTGTCCAGGCAACGAGGGGATACGCAGTATTTT; CDR3: CASSLSRQRGDTQYF
size: few; D: TRBD2; J: TRBJ2-3; length: 13; V: TRBV20-1; DNA: TGCAGTGCTTCGGGGAGGGCCGGGGATACGCAGTATTTT; CDR3: CSASGRAGDTQYF
size: medium-sized; D: TRBD2; J: TRBJ2-3; length: 13; V: TRBV20-1; DNA: TGCAGTGCTAGGACTAGCGGCACAGATACGCAGTATTTT; CDR3: CSARTSGTDTQYF
size: NA; D: NA; J: TRBJ1-1; length: 17; V: TRBV6-5; DNA: TGTGCCAGCAGAAGACCTAGTGTGGGGGGGCGGACCACTGAAGCTTTCTTT; CDR3: CASRRPSVGGRTTEAFF
size: NA; D: NA; J: TRBJ2-1; length: 14; V: TRBV7-2; DNA: TGTGCCAGCAGCGTAGCAGTGGTCTACAATGAGCAGTTCTTC; CDR3: CASSVAVVYNEQFF
size: NA; D: NA; J: TRBJ2-1; length: 14; V: TRBV7-9; DNA: TGTGCCAGCAGCTCCCACAGCTCCTACAATGAGCAGTTCTTC; CDR3: CASSSHSSYNEQFF
size: NA; D: NA; J: TRBJ1-1; length: 14; V: TRBV5-1; DNA: TGCGCCAGCACCGACACCAGGGAGAACACTGAAGCTTTCTTT; CDR3: CASTDTRENTEAFF
size: NA; D: TRBD2; J: TRBJ2-1; length: 19; V: TRBV20-1; DNA: TGCAGTGCTAGAGACCCCTTGACTAGCGGGAGAGTGACTCACAATGAGCAGTTCTTC; CDR3: CSARDPLTSGRVTHNEQFF
size: few; D: NA; J: TRBJ1-3; length: 16; V: TRBV7-2; DNA: TGTGCCAGCAGCCCGGACGGATCGTACTCTGGAAACACCATATATTTT; CDR3: CASSPDGSYSGNTIYF
size: NA; D: TRBD1; J: TRBJ2-3; length: 17; V: TRBV7-9; DNA: TGTGCCAGCAGCATACGACAGGGCAGCGCACGCACAGATACGCAGTATTTT; CDR3: CASSIRQGSARTDTQYF
size: medium-sized; D: NA; J: TRBJ2-7; length: 14; V: TRBV25-1; DNA: TGTGCCAGCAGTGAAGTCACCGGGTACTTGGAGCAGTACTTC; CDR3: CASSEVTGYLEQYF
size: few; D: TRBD1; J: TRBJ2-7; length: 16; V: TRBV4-1; DNA: TGCGCCAGCAGCCAACCCCCGGGACAGATCTCCTACGAGCAGTACTTC; CDR3: CASSQPPGQISYEQYF
size: NA; D: NA; J: TRBJ2-7; length: 14; V: TRBV20-1; DNA: TGCAGTGCTAGTAAGTTAGCGGCGACCTACGAGCAGTACTTC; CDR3: CSASKLAATYEQYF
size: NA; D: NA; J: TRBJ2-6; length: 15; V: TRBV6-6; DNA: TGTGCCAGCAGTTACTCGGGTTCTGGGGCCAACGTCCTGACTTTC; CDR3: CASSYSGSGANVLTF
size: NA; D: NA; J: TRBJ2-2; length: 14; V: TRBV5-1; DNA: TGCGCCAGCAGCTTACTGGTGAACACCGGGGAGCTGTTTTTT; CDR3: CASSLLVNTGELFF
size: NA; D: NA; J: TRBJ2-7; length: 16; V: TRBV10-2; DNA: TGCGCCAGCACCCCTACTACGACCGACCGAACCTACGAGCAGTACTTC; CDR3: CASTPTTTDRTYEQYF
size: NA; D: NA; J: TRBJ2-2; length: 15; V: TRBV5-1; DNA: TGCGCCAGCAGCTTGGGACTGCCAACGTCCGGGGAGCTGTTTTTT; CDR3: CASSLGLPTSGELFF
size: NA; D: NA; J: TRBJ2-2; length: 15; V: TRBV7-2; DNA: TGTGCCAGCAGGAGGGGGGCCTCGGGCACCGGGGAGCTGTTTTTT; CDR3: CASRRGASGTGELFF
size: few; D: NA; J: TRBJ2-1; length: 12; V: TRBV6-1; DNA: TGTGCCAGCAACAGGGTTGGCAATGAGCAGTTCTTC; CDR3: CASNRVGNEQFF
size: few; D: NA; J: TRBJ2-5; length: 13; V: TRBV9; DNA: TGTGCCAGCAGCGTAGACAGCGAGGAGACCCAGTACTTC; CDR3: CASSVDSEETQYF
size: few; D: TRBD1; J: TRBJ2-3; length: 15; V: TRBV5-6; DNA: TGTGCCAGCGACCCGGGACAGGGGCAACAAGATACGCAGTATTTT; CDR3: CASDPGQGQQDTQYF
size: NA; D: NA; J: TRBJ2-1; length: 14; V: TRBV28; DNA: TGTGCCAGCAGTTTGTTCAGCTCCTACAATGAGCAGTTCTTC; CDR3: CASSLFSSYNEQFF
size: once; D: TRBD2; J: TRBJ2-2; length: 17; V: TRBV9; DNA: TGTGCCAGCAGCGTAGCCGGGACTAGCGGGTTGACCGGGGAGCTGTTTTTT; CDR3: CASSVAGTSGLTGELFF